These T cell receptor beta chains were read from a single sample in a study of shared clonotypes between healthy human individuals. Repertoires were generated with immunoSEQ multiplex PCR, while TCRdb's copy carries only in-frame clones and drops some. The sample records over a million clones, around 95% being singletons. The specimen sequenced was naive CD4+ T cells sorted from blood. The receptors derive from a man younger than 45 in good health. Both conserved end residues are part of each CDR3. A D gene is named only where the DNA matches it firmly. Some rows mark clone size as missing; the rest say once, few, many or name a class of expanded clone.

once	TRBV7-9	TRBJ2-7	.	TGTGCCAGCAGCCCTCATGTCCAGGGGCCCCCCTACGAGCAGTACTTC	CASSPHVQGPPYEQYF
.	TRBV5-6	TRBJ2-2	.	TGTGCCAGCAGCTTGTCATCGACACGCGACACCGGGGAGCTGTTTTTT	CASSLSSTRDTGELFF
.	TRBV4-1	TRBJ2-5	.	TGCGCCAGCAGCCATCCTAGCGCGAATCGAGAGACCCAGTACTTC	CASSHPSANRETQYF
.	TRBV18	TRBJ2-3	.	TGTGCCAGCTCACCACCCAGCGGGAGCACAGATACGCAGTATTTT	CASSPPSGSTDTQYF
once	TRBV7-3	TRBJ2-3	TRBD2	TGTGCCAGCAGCTTAACGAGCGGGATAGGGGCAGATACGCAGTATTTT	CASSLTSGIGADTQYF
.	TRBV5-4	TRBJ2-1	TRBD1	TGTGCCAGCAGCTTGGGACAGGGGGACAATGAGCAGTTCTTC	CASSLGQGDNEQFF
.	TRBV5-1	TRBJ2-7	TRBD2	TGCGCCAGCCGGTGGGCGGGAGGGGGCTCCTACGAGCAGTACTTC	CASRWAGGGSYEQYF
.	TRBV28	TRBJ2-5	.	TGTGCCAGCAGTTCGCAAGAGACCCAGTACTTC	CASSSQETQYF
.	TRBV4-1	TRBJ2-1	.	TGCGCCAGCAGCCAAGATAGGGGCAGGCGGGTGTACAATGAGCAGTTCTTC	CASSQDRGRRVYNEQFF
.	TRBV7-6	TRBJ2-3	TRBD2	TGTGCCAGCAGCCGACTAAACCTAGCGGGAGGAACAGATACGCAGTATTTT	CASSRLNLAGGTDTQYF
.	TRBV28	TRBJ1-1	.	TGTGCCAGCAGTGTACTTGGGGCTGAAGCTTTCTTT	CASSVLGAEAFF
.	TRBV27	TRBJ2-7	TRBD2	TGTGCCAGCAGTTCCACTAGCGGCTACGAGCAGTACTTC	CASSSTSGYEQYF
.	TRBV7-7	TRBJ2-7	.	TGTGCCAGCAGCTTAGCTGACGGAGCCTACGAGCAGTACTTC	CASSLADGAYEQYF
.	TRBV27	TRBJ2-3	TRBD2	TGTGCCAGCAGTCCTGATTATAGCGGGAGCGGTGGAGATACGCAGTATTTT	CASSPDYSGSGGDTQYF
.	TRBV19	TRBJ1-5	TRBD1	TGTGCCAGTAAAACCGAACAGGGGGCTGGCGATCAGCCCCAGCATTTT	CASKTEQGAGDQPQHF
.	TRBV2	TRBJ2-3	.	TGTGCCAGCAGTGGTGCAGATACGCAGTATTTT	CASSGADTQYF
.	TRBV7-9	TRBJ2-5	TRBD2	TGTGCCAGCAGCTTAGGAGGGACTAGCGGCAAAGAGACCCAGTACTTC	CASSLGGTSGKETQYF
.	TRBV30	TRBJ2-3	TRBD2	TGTGCCTGGTTCCCCCGACTAGCGAAGACAGATACGCAGTATTTT	CAWFPRLAKTDTQYF
.	TRBV28	TRBJ2-3	.	TGTGCCAGCAGACACGGGACGTCTTGGAACACAGATACGCAGTATTTT	CASRHGTSWNTDTQYF
.	TRBV9	TRBJ2-1	TRBD2	TGTGCCAGCAGCGTAGGGGCTAGCGGGACCAGAGACAATGAGCAGTTCTTC	CASSVGASGTRDNEQFF
.	TRBV30	TRBJ2-1	TRBD1	TGTGCCTGGGATTTTACAGGGGGCTCGATGGGTGAGCAGTTCTTC	CAWDFTGGSMGEQFF
.	TRBV28	TRBJ1-5	TRBD1	TGTGCCAGCAGTTTCCCACCCGGGACAGGAGGACAGCCCCAGCATTTT	CASSFPPGTGGQPQHF
.	TRBV5-4	TRBJ2-1	TRBD2	TGTGCCAGCAGCTTGGGGACTAGCGGGTACAATGAGCAGTTCTTC	CASSLGTSGYNEQFF
.	TRBV19	TRBJ1-2	.	TGTGCCAGTACCCGGGACAACTATGGCTACACCTTC	CASTRDNYGYTF
.	TRBV7-9	TRBJ1-2	.	TGTGCCAGCAGAGGACAGCCCGGTGGCTACACCTTC	CASRGQPGGYTF
.	TRBV28	TRBJ1-5	TRBD1	TGTGCCAGTTTCAGGGGGCTATTAAATCAGCCCCAGCATTTT	CASFRGLLNQPQHF
.	TRBV6-1	TRBJ2-7	.	TGTGCCAGCAGCGATAGGACCCGGTGGGACTACGAGCAGTACTTC	CASSDRTRWDYEQYF
.	TRBV7-2	TRBJ2-7	.	TGTGCCAGCAGCTTCCTTAGAGGGAGCTCCTACGAGCAGTACTTC	CASSFLRGSSYEQYF
.	TRBV5-1	TRBJ2-3	TRBD2	TGCGCCAGCAGCCCCCGGACTAGCGGTACTACTAGCACAGATACGCAGTATTTT	CASSPRTSGTTSTDTQYF
.	TRBV6-1	TRBJ1-4	TRBD1	TGTGCCAGCAGTGGACAGGGGGCGAAGGATAATGAAAAACTGTTTTTT	CASSGQGAKDNEKLFF
.	TRBV28	TRBJ1-5	TRBD1	TGTGCCAGCAGTGACAGGGGGCGCCAGCCCCAGCATTTT	CASSDRGRQPQHF
.	TRBV19	TRBJ2-1	.	TGTGCCAGTATCTACAGAAATGAGCAGTTCTTC	CASIYRNEQFF
.	TRBV5-6	TRBJ1-1	TRBD1	TGTGCCAGCAAGGGACAGGAGTTGTACCGGAACACTGAAGCTTTCTTT	CASKGQELYRNTEAFF
.	TRBV4-1	TRBJ2-3	.	TGCGCCAGCAGCCAAGAAGTACAGGGAGATACGCAGTATTTT	CASSQEVQGDTQYF
.	TRBV19	TRBJ2-7	TRBD1	TGTGCCAGTAGTATAGCGGCAGGGGGCCAGACAAGTGCGTACTTC	CASSIAAGGQTSAYF
.	TRBV20-1	TRBJ2-1	.	TGCAGTGCTAGAGATCCGCCTGAGCAGTTCTTC	CSARDPPEQFF
.	TRBV29-1	TRBJ2-3	.	TGCAGCCCTCTCCTCGCAGATACGCAGTATTTT	CSPLLADTQYF
once	TRBV13	TRBJ2-2	TRBD2	TGTGCCAGCAGCGATAGCGGGAGGGCCGATACCGGGGAGCTGTTTTTT	CASSDSGRADTGELFF
.	TRBV7-9	TRBJ2-7	TRBD2	TGTGCCAGCAGCTTACCTATAGGCACTAGCGGGAGGTCCCGCTACGAGCAGTACTTC	CASSLPIGTSGRSRYEQYF
.	TRBV5-5	TRBJ1-2	.	TGTGCCAGCAGCTTGGTTGGCGGAACTAACTATGGCTACACCTTC	CASSLVGGTNYGYTF
.	TRBV2	TRBJ1-3	.	TGTGCCAGCAGTGAAGGGGTCTACTCTGGAAACACCATATATTTT	CASSEGVYSGNTIYF
.	TRBV7-2	TRBJ2-3	.	TGTGCCAGCAGCCAACGGCGGGGAACTAGCACAGATACGCAGTATTTT	CASSQRRGTSTDTQYF